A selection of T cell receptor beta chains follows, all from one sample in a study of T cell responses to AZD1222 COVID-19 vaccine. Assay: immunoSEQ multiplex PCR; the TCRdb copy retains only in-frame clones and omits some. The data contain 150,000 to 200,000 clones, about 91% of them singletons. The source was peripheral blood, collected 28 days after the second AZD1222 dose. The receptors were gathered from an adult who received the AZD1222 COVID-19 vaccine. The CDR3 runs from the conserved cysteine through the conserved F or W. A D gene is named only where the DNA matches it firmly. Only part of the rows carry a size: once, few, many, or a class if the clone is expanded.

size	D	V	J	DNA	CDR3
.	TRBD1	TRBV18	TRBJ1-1	TGTGCCAGCTCACCAAACATGGGACAGGGAGGGAACACTGAAGCTTTCTTT	CASSPNMGQGGNTEAFF
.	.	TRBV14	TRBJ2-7	TGTGCCAGCAGCCAAGGAGGGCCCGAGCAGTACTTC	CASSQGGPEQYF
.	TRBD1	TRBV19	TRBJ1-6	TGTGCCAGTAGTACAGGGGGCGGGGATTCACCCCTCCACTTT	CASSTGGGDSPLHF
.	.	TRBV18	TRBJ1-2	TGTGCCAGCTCAAACCTCGGGGCTGCCTATGGCTACACCTTC	CASSNLGAAYGYTF
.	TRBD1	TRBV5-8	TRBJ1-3	TGTGCCAGCGGGGAAGACAGGGGGCCAGGAAACACCATATATTTT	CASGEDRGPGNTIYF
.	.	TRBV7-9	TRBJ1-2	TGTGCCAGCAGCTCCTCGACCGGGGCCGGCTACACCTTC	CASSSSTGAGYTF
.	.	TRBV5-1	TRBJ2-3	TGCGCCAGCAGCTTGGTCAGTTCAAACACAGATACGCAGTATTTT	CASSLVSSNTDTQYF
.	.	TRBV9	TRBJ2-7	TGTGCCAGCAGCGTAGGAGGGGATCCGCTCGAGCAGTACTTC	CASSVGGDPLEQYF
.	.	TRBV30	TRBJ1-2	TGTGCCTACCGACAGGAGATCTACACCTTC	CAYRQEIYTF
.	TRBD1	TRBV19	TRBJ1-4	TGTGCCAGTAGTTCTTCTCCCGGGACAGGAGATGAAAAACTGTTTTTT	CASSSSPGTGDEKLFF
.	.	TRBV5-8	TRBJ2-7	TGTGCCAGCAGCTTGGCGGGACAGCAGTACTTC	CASSLAGQQYF
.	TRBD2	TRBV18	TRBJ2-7	TGTGCCAGCTCACCGGAAGCGGGGGGAAACTACGAGCAGTACTTC	CASSPEAGGNYEQYF
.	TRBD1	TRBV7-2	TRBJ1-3	TGTGCCAGCAGCCCGAGGGACAGATTCTTCTCTGGAAACACCATATATTTT	CASSPRDRFFSGNTIYF
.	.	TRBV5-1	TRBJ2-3	TGCGCCAGCAGCCCCGACAGTTCTGTGTATACGCAGTATTTT	CASSPDSSVYTQYF
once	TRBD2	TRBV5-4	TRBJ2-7	TGTGCCAGCAGCTTGGCCGGGCTCGGGAGGTCCTACGAGCAGTACTTC	CASSLAGLGRSYEQYF
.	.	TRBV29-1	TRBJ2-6	TGCAGCGCACCTTTGGGCTCTGGGGCCAACGTCCTGACTTTC	CSAPLGSGANVLTF
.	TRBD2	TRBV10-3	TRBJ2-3	TGTGCCATCAGTGGAAGCGGGGGGGCCGGCACAGATACGCAGTATTTT	CAISGSGGAGTDTQYF
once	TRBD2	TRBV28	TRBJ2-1	TGTGCCAGCAGCCAACTTATCGGGACTAGCGGGGCGATCTCCTACAATGAGCAGTTCTTC	CASSQLIGTSGAISYNEQFF
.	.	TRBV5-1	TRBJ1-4	TGCGCCAGCAGCTTGGGCAGGGGTGGAGAAAAACTGTTTTTT	CASSLGRGGEKLFF
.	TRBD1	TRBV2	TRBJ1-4	TGTGCCAGCAGGCAGGGGGCCCTTAGTGAAAAACTGTTTTTT	CASRQGALSEKLFF
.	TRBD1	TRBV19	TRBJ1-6	TGTGCCAGTAGTACAAGACAGGGGGCGGAACTGAATAATTCACCCCTCCACTTT	CASSTRQGAELNNSPLHF
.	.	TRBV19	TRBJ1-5	TGTGCCACCGGAAGCGGACAGAGCTTTGGCGGGCCCCAGCATTTT	CATGSGQSFGGPQHF
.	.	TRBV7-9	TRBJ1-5	TGTGCCAGCAGCTTAGTGGAGGGGGATGTGGGCAATCAGCCCCAGCATTTT	CASSLVEGDVGNQPQHF
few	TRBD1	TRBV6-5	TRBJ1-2	TGTGCCAGCAGTTACATCAGGACAGGTGGAGGATATGGCTACACCTTC	CASSYIRTGGGYGYTF
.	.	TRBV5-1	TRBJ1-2	TGCGCCAGCTCAATCGGGAGAGTGCAGGGCGGCGGGGGCTATGGCTACACCTTC	CASSIGRVQGGGGYGYTF
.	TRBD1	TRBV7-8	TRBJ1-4	TGTGCCAGCAGCTCCGGAGGGGGCTTTAATGAAAAACTGTTTTTT	CASSSGGGFNEKLFF
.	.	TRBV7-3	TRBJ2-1	TGTGCCAGCAGCTTAACGAGGGCACCGGGATACAATGAGCAGTTCTTC	CASSLTRAPGYNEQFF
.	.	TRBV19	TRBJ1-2	TGTGCCAGTAGTATAGGACTAGACTGGCAGGGGACGGGCTACACCTTC	CASSIGLDWQGTGYTF
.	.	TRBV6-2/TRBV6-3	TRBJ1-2	TGTGCCAGCAGTGTACAGGGAGGTGGCTACACCTTC	CASSVQGGGYTF
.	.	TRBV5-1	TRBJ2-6	TGCGCCAGCAGCTTGGTAGGCGGGAATGGGGCCAACGTCCTGACTTTC	CASSLVGGNGANVLTF
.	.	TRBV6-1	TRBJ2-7	TGTGCCAGCAGTGATCGAGGAGGAGAGAGACCCTACGAGCAGTACTTC	CASSDRGGERPYEQYF
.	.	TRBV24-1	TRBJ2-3	TGTGCCACCAGTGATGTCCGTTCCACAGATACGCAGTATTTT	CATSDVRSTDTQYF
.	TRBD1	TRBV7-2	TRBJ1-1	TGTGCCAGCAGCTTCACGGGACAGCTGAACACTGAAGCTTTCTTT	CASSFTGQLNTEAFF
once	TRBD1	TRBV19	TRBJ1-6	TGTGCCAGCCGCCGGCCGGGACAGGGGTCTAATTCACCCCTCCACTTT	CASRRPGQGSNSPLHF
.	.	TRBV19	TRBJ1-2	TGTGCCAGTACCCTTACGGCAGGCCTAGCTAACTATGGCTACACCTTC	CASTLTAGLANYGYTF
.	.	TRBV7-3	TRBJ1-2	TGTGCCAGCAGCTTGGAAGTGGGGAGGACTAACTATGGCTACACCTTC	CASSLEVGRTNYGYTF
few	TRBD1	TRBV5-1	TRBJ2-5	TGCGCCAGCAGCTTAAGAGGGACAGGACGAGAGACCCAGTACTTC	CASSLRGTGRETQYF
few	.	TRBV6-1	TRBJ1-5	TGTGCCAGCAGTGAACCCCGCCAGGGAGGACAGCCCCAGCATTTT	CASSEPRQGGQPQHF
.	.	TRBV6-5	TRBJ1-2	TGTGCCAGCAGTTACTCGAGCCAGGGAAGAGACTATGGCTACACCTTC	CASSYSSQGRDYGYTF
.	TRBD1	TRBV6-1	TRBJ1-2	TGTGCCAGCAGTGAAGGACGGACAGGGCGAGGCTACACCTTC	CASSEGRTGRGYTF
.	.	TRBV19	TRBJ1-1	TGTGCCAGTATCCAGGCAGGACAAAACACTGAAGCTTTCTTT	CASIQAGQNTEAFF
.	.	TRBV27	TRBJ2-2	TGTGCCAGCAGGCCCCTGGGACGCCAGGACGGGGAGCTGTTTTTT	CASRPLGRQDGELFF
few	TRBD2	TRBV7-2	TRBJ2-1	TGTGCCAGCAGCCCAGGACTAGCGGGGGGGAAATACAATGAGCAGTTCTTC	CASSPGLAGGKYNEQFF
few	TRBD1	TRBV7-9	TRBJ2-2	TGTGCCAGCACGGACCCGGGACAGGAGAACACCGGGGAGCTGTTTTTT	CASTDPGQENTGELFF
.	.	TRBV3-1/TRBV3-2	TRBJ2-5	TGTGCCAGCAGCGGCCAGATCCAAGAGACCCAGTACTTC	CASSGQIQETQYF
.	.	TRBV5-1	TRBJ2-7	TGCGCCAGCAGCTTGGCGCTGGGGCGCAGCTCCCTCGAGCAGTACTTC	CASSLALGRSSLEQYF
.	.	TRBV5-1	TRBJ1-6	TGCGCCAGCAGCCCGGACGATAATTCACCCCTCCACTTT	CASSPDDNSPLHF
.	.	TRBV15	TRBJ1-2	TGTGCCACCAGCAGAGATTCTAGGGGCCCGGGTGGCTACACCTTC	CATSRDSRGPGGYTF
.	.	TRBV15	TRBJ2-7	TGTGCCACCAGCAGAGATTCCGGGGGCTTCTACGAGCAGTACTTC	CATSRDSGGFYEQYF
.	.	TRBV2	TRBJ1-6	TGTGCCAGCAGGGGGTTCGGCGGGCAAAATTCACCCCTCCACTTT	CASRGFGGQNSPLHF
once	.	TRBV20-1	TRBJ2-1	TGCAGTGCGGGGGAATACAATGAGCAGTTCTTC	CSAGEYNEQFF
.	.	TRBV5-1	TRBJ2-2	TGCGCCAGCAGCTTACCAGGGTTGGGCACCGGGGAGCTGTTTTTT	CASSLPGLGTGELFF
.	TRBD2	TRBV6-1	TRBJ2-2	TGTGCCAGCAGTGAACGGAGACTAGCGGGGCCCACCGGGGAGCTGTTTTTT	CASSERRLAGPTGELFF
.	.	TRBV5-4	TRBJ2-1	TGTGCCAGCAGCTCTACCAATGAGCAGTTCTTC	CASSSTNEQFF
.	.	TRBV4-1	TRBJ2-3	TGCGCCAGCAGCCAAGTCCCAGCGGGTACAGATACGCAGTATTTT	CASSQVPAGTDTQYF